The following is a T cell receptor beta chain sequence with its context. The sample comes from a study of CD8 T cells in Susac syndrome. Looked up from germline, CDR1 is LNHDA and CDR2 is SQIVND (reference sequence). This CDR3 is 15 amino acids long. The J segment lost 1 base and the V segment lost 1 base, leaving 0 bases of the junction unmatched. When the RNA was reverse transcribed, random hexamers were used with an input of about 0.5 to 1 ug. A single record per CDR3 protein comes from TCRdb applying MiXCR to the immunoSEQ multiplex PCR reads. The sample lists about 300,000 distinct CDR3 sequences, around 89% occurring once.

The chain links TRBV19 to TRBJ1-5, with 8 bases fitting TRBD1. Material for sequencing was CD8+ T cells from PBMCs. This receptor was obtained from a human donor with multiple sclerosis. The CDR3 here is CASSIGQGSNQPQHF. In nucleotides, the CDR3 is TGTGCCAGTAGTATAGGACAGGGGAGCAATCAGCCCCAGCATTTT.